Below are 3 T cell receptor beta chains sequenced from a single sample in a study of blood T cell repertoires in COVID-19. Profiling relied on immunoSEQ multiplex PCR, and the TCRdb table lists in-frame clones only, not all of them. This sample has over 250,000 clones, with around 85% found just once. Sequencing was done on a sample of peripheral blood. Receptors originate from a human donor with COVID-19, enrolled during active disease. The donor label of this sample is uncertain.

Concerning this clone: Mismatch with germline at one junction end may stem from a read error. The chain recombines TRBV6-5 with TRBJ1-1, with 7 bases aligning to TRBD1. This CDR3 has 16 residues. Per the germline V gene, CDR1 is MNHEY and CDR2 is SVGAGI. CDR3 loop: CVSSFQGGRMNTEAFF. The DNA of the CDR3 is TGTGTCAGCAGTTTCCAGGGGGGCCGTATGAACACTGAAGCTTTCTTT.

The V and J genes are TRBV20-1 and TRBJ2-1; 8 nucleotides agree with TRBD2. Germline trimming cut 3 bases from V and 1 base from J; bases unmatched to any gene: 5. The germline V gene has CDR1 DFQATT and CDR2 SNEGSKA (reference sequence). The CDR3 sequence is 15 residues long. CDR3 sequence: CSASLREVSYNEQFF. The CDR3 coding sequence is TGCAGTGCTAGTTTGCGGGAGGTTTCCTACAATGAGCAGTTCTTC.

The CDR3: CASSVAVGRGVGTQYF. As DNA, the CDR3 is TGTGCCAGCAGCGTAGCGGTCGGCAGGGGAGTCGGTACGCAGTATTTT. The V gene is TRBV9, the J gene TRBJ2-3; D might be TRBD1 (6 bases). The germline V gene encodes CDR1 SGDLS and CDR2 YYNGEE. V lost 0 bases and J lost 8, with 19 bases in between. This CDR3 region has 16 residues.